This T cell receptor (beta chain) was captured by sequencing in a study of blood T cell repertoires in COVID-19. V dropped 1 base and J dropped 6; count of bases not matched to a gene: 12. The CDR3 is made up of 17 amino acids. The germline gives CDR1 LNHDA, CDR2 SQIVND (reference sequence). In this sample, this clone turned up once. Clones were sequenced by immunoSEQ multiplex PCR, and TCRdb holds only the in-frame ones, with some missing. The sample carries some 300,000 clones, just under 90% recorded once. The TCR originated in a woman under 40 who had recovered from COVID-19. The chain carries TRBV19 and TRBJ1-2; 9 nucleotides line up with TRBD1. Sequenced: PBMCs or T cells enriched from blood (not recorded which). The CDR3: CASSIGAPTGGLHGYTF. The CDR3 DNA reads TGTGCCAGTAGTATAGGGGCCCCGACAGGGGGTTTGCATGGCTACACCTTC.